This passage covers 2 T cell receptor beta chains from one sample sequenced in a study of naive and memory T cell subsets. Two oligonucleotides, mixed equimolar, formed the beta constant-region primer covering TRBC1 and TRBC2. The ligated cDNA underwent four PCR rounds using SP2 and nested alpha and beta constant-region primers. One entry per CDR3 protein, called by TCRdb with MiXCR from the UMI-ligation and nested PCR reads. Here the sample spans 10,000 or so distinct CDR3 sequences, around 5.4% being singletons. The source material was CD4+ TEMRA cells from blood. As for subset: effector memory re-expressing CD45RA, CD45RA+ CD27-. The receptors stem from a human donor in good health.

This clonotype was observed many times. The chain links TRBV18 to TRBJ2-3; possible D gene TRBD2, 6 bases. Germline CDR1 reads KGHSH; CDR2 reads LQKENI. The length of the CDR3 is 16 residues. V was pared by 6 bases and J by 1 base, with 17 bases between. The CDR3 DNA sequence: TGTGCCAGCTCCCCGAAAAACCCTAGCGGCACAGATACGCAGTATTTT. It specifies CASSPKNPSGTDTQYF.

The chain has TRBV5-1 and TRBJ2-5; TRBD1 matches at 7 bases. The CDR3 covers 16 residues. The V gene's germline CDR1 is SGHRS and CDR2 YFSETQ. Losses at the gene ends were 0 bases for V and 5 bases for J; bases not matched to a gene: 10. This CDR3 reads CASSLERGLFLETQYF. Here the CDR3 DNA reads TGCGCCAGCAGCTTGGAGAGGGGGCTTTTTTTGGAGACCCAGTACTTC.